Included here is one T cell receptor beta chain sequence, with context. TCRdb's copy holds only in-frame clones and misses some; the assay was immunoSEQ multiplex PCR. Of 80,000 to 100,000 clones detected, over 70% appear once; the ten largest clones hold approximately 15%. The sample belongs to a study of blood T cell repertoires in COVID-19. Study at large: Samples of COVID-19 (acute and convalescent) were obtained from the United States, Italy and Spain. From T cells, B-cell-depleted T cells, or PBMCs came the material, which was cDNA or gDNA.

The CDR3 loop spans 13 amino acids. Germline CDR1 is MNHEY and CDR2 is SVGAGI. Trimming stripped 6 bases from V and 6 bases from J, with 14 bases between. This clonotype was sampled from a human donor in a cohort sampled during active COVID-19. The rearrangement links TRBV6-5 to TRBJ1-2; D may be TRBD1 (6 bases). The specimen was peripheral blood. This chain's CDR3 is CASRGRGFDGYTF. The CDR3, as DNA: TGTGCCAGCAGAGGAAGGGGGTTCGATGGCTACACCTTC.